These 3 T cell receptor beta chains came from one sample sequenced in a study of vaccination effects on CD4 cells after COVID-19. Culturing for about ten days preceded CD4+ T cell isolation. The participants, recipients of two vaccine doses, got either BNT162b2 or mRNA-1273. The data were produced by immunoSEQ multiplex PCR, yet TCRdb's version contains in-frame clones alone and is incomplete. The sample includes 66,000 or so clones, about 67% seen only once; the top ten take about 2.2%. What these receptors recognize is not known. The sequencing here drew on CD4+ T cells from PBMCs cultured without peptide, taken after COVID-19 vaccination. Receptor source: a human donor who received a COVID-19 vaccine.

V and J are TRBV7-8 and TRBJ1-6, with TRBD1 matching over 7 bases. After removal of 5 bases from V and 8 bases from J, the junction contained 6 bases not matched to a gene. This CDR3 has 14 amino acids. Per germline, CDR1 SGHVS and CDR2 FQNEAQ. CDR3 protein: CASSTTGPYSPLHF. In DNA form, the CDR3 reads TGTGCCAGCAGCACGACAGGGCCCTATTCACCCCTCCACTTT.

The gene calls are TRBV30 and TRBJ1-2; D not certain. The V end was cut by 5 bases, the J end by 3 bases, with 13 bases between. The CDR3 has 13 amino acids. Germline CDR1 is GTSNPN and CDR2 is SVGIG (reference sequence). The CDR3 is CAWSPPQDYGYTF. Here the CDR3 DNA reads TGTGCCTGGTCTCCCCCTCAGGACTATGGCTACACCTTC.

The gene calls are TRBV3-1 (or the pseudogene TRBV3-2) and TRBJ1-2; D is unclear. CDR1 and CDR2 from the germline V gene are LGHDT and YNNKEL (reference sequence). Trimming shortened V by 4 bases and J by 10 bases, and 16 bases separated the two germline ends. The CDR3 is made up of 13 amino acids. CDR3 DNA sequence: TGTGCCAGCAGCCCCGTCGGGCAGGTTCTCTACACCTTC. It specifies CASSPVGQVLYTF.